In its sample, the clone carrying this TCR beta chain was seen once. Antigen unknown. This specimen comes from a study of T cell responses to AZD1222 COVID-19 vaccine. Study-wide background: Whether given at about 4 or about 12 weeks, second doses were pooled. Findings and caveats of the study: Donors, mostly white British, included more females; clonal diversity was possibly underestimated. Repertoire sampling was restricted to post-peak T cell response timepoints.

The CDR3 runs to 14 residues. Germline lookup yields CDR1 SGHNT and CDR2 YYREEE (reference sequence). V lost 1 base, J lost 1 base, and 8 bases lay in between. Clones were sequenced by immunoSEQ multiplex PCR, and TCRdb holds only the in-frame ones, with some missing. Here the sample spans 100,000 or so clones, approximately 90% being singletons. This receptor was identified in an adult in good health. The sample here was peripheral blood, taken on day 0 of AZD1222 vaccination. The chain recombines TRBV5-4 with TRBJ1-2, with a tentative D call TRBD1 (6 bases). The CDR3 bases are TGTGCCAGCAGCTTGCAGGGGAGTAACTATGGCTACACCTTC. Translating it yields CASSLQGSNYGYTF.